The TCR beta chain described here comes from a study of blood T cell repertoires in COVID-19. Study overall: COVID-19 samples, acute and convalescent, were from the United States, Italy and Spain. Nucleic acid was either cDNA or gDNA, and it came from T cells, B-cell-depleted T cells, or PBMCs.

Germline CDR1 KGHSH, CDR2 LQKENI. V was cut by 3 bases and J by 3 bases, with 15 bases left in between. CDR3 length: 16 amino acids. Study processing details: Nucleated cell counts were estimated from reference gene primer amplification. Profiling relied on immunoSEQ multiplex PCR, and the TCRdb table lists in-frame clones only, not all of them. D and trimming were read from the DNA, whereas the V and J calls and clone size are those reported in that table. The data contain fewer than 250,000 clones, more than 85% of them seen just once; the ten biggest clones take up around 2.7%. The sequence derives from a man in his 60s with acute or convalescent COVID-19. The sequencing input was peripheral blood. V usage is TRBV18 and J usage is TRBJ2-4, with a possible D match to TRBD1 (6 bases). CDR3 bases: TGTGCCAGCTCACCTCTCTCAGGGGTTGGCAAAAACATTCAGTACTTC. Residues: CASSPLSGVGKNIQYF. Full variable domain (outside the CDR3, taken from reference TRBV18 and TRBJ2-4): NAGVMQNPRHLVRRRGQEARLRCSPMKGHSHVYWYRQLPEEGLKFMVYLQKENIIDESGMPKERFSAEFPKEGPSILRIQQVVRGDSAAYFCASSPLSGVGKNIQYFGAGTRLSVL.